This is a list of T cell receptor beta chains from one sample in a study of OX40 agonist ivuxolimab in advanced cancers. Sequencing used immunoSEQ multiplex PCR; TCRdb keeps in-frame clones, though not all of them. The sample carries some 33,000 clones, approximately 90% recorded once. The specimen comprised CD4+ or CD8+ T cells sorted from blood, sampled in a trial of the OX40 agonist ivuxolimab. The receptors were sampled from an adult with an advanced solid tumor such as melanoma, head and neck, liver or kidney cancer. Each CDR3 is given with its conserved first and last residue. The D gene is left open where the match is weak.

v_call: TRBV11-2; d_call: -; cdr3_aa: CASSLAPHLYEQYF
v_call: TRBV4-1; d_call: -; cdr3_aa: CASSQVHIIQNTEAFF
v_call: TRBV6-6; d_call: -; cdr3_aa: CASSYSGSYNEQFF
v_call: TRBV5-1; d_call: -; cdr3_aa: CASSLRSYNEQFF
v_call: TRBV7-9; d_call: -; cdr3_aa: CASSPPPPGTQYF
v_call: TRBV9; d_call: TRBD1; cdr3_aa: CASSSRQGNTGELFF
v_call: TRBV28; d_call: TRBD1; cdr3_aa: CASSPSTGQREQYF
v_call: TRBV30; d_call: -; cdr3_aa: CAWSQGTPGELFF
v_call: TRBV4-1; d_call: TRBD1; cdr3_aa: CASSQESQGEHEQYF
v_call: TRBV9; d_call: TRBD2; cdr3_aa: CASSAYVAGGHSDTQYF
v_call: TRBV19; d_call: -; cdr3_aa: CASSYNGGYIGELFF
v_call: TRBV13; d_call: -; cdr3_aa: CASSSGATYEQYF
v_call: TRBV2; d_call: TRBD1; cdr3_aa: CASTVRDSLIAEYNEQFF
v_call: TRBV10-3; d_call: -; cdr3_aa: CASLALYRDNSYEQYF
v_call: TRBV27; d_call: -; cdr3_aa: CASSFLAGNTGELFF
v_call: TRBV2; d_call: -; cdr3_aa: CASSEAGASNQPQHF
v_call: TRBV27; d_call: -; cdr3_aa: CASSFGRASYEQYF
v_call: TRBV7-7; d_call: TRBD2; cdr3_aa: CASSLAPGGDTGELFF